This entry lists 13 T cell receptor beta chains sequenced from one sample in a study of patients and donors after allogeneic stem cell transplantation. TCRdb re-called the RT-PCR reads through MiXCR, storing one row per CDR3 protein. The sample holds 800,000 to 1,000,000 distinct CDR3 sequences; under 20% are singletons and the top ten take around 6%. Specimen: blood, either unsorted or a sorted T cell fraction (not recorded which). These receptors were obtained from a human donor who was either an allogeneic HSCT recipient or a stem cell or donor lymphocyte infusion donor (not recorded which). It is not recorded whose cells these are; they may come from a transplant donor.

This clonotype occurred once. V usage is TRBV7-2 and J usage is TRBJ2-5; 8 bases are a match to TRBD2. CDR1 SGHTA and CDR2 FQGNSA come from the germline V gene. The ends lost 5 bases at V and 5 bases at J; junction bases unmatched: 10. This CDR3 region has 15 residues. The CDR3 loop is CASSRQRGFTETQYF. CDR3 sequence (DNA): TGTGCCAGCAGCCGCCAGCGGGGGTTTACTGAGACCCAGTACTTC.

The chain employs TRBV5-1 and TRBJ2-5, with D uncertain. Deletions cut 3 bases from V and 2 bases from J, with 8 bases between. The CDR3 consists of 13 residues. Germline assignment: CDR1 SGHRS and CDR2 YFSETQ. CDR3: CASSSWVQETQYF. CDR3 bases: TGCGCCAGCAGCTCTTGGGTACAAGAGACCCAGTACTTC. Complete variable domain (other parts from reference TRBV5-1 and TRBJ2-5): KAGVTQTPRYLIKTRGQQVTLSCSPISGHRSVSWYQQTPGQGLQFLFEYFSETQRNKGNFPGRFSGRQFSNSRSEMNVSTLELGDSALYLCASSSWVQETQYFGPGTRLLVL.

A few counts support this clonotype. The J gene is TRBJ1-1, the V gene TRBV5-1; no firm D call. The germline V and J ends were trimmed by 0 bases and 3 bases, with 21 bases remaining between them. The CDR3 runs to 18 residues. The germline CDR1 and CDR2 sequences are SGHRS and YFSETQ. The CDR3 spells CASSLVGLFRFRDTEAFF. DNA of the CDR3: TGCGCCAGCAGCTTGGTGGGTCTTTTCAGGTTCCGGGACACTGAAGCTTTCTTT.

This clonotype was seen only a few times. The chain employs TRBV5-4 and TRBJ1-2, with D possibly being TRBD1 (6 bases). Germline V gene data show CDR1 as SGHNT and CDR2 as YYREEE (reference sequence). This CDR3 region has 15 residues. V lost 1 base and J lost 4, with 14 bases in between. The CDR3 nucleotides read TGTGCCAGCAGCTTGTCTACAGGGTTTATCTATGGCTACACCTTC. Residues: CASSLSTGFIYGYTF.

The CDR3 loop reads CASSQGGNSYNEQFF. The CDR3 nucleotides are TGCGCCAGCAGCCAGGGCGGCAACTCCTACAATGAGCAGTTCTTC. The V gene is TRBV4-1, the J gene TRBJ2-1; D not certain. Trimming took 3 bases from V and 0 from J, leaving 9 bases between them. In germline, CDR1 is MGHRA, CDR2 YSYEKL. The CDR3 is made up of 15 amino acids.

V and J are TRBV6-1 and TRBJ1-4; 9 positions match TRBD1. Germline V CDR1 and CDR2: MNHNS, SASEGT. The CDR3 spans 14 residues. V was clipped by 6 bases and J by 8 bases; unmatched bases: 7. Written as DNA, the CDR3 is TGTGCCAGCAGCCGAAAAGGGACAGGGGAAAAACTGTTTTTT. This gives the protein CASSRKGTGEKLFF.

At least ten counts were recorded for this clonotype. The chain is built from TRBV28 and TRBJ2-7; 7 positions agree with TRBD2. The trim removed 5 bases at V and 6 bases at J, leaving 4 bases unmatched. The CDR3 is 12 residues long. The V gene's germline CDR1 is MDHEN and CDR2 SYDVKM. The CDR3 is CASSRPGGEQYF. CDR3 bases: TGTGCCAGCAGTCGACCGGGGGGCGAGCAGTACTTC.

The table lists this clonotype with a few counts. The genes are TRBV21-1 and TRBJ1-1; the DNA was not compared with TRBD1, the D call given in the table. TRBV21-1 is classified as a pseudogene. The CDR3 runs to 15 residues. The CDR3 nucleotides are TGTGCCAGCAGCAACCTCTCACAGGGGGCCCGCGAAGCTTTCTTT. Its translation: CASSNLSQGAREAFF.

This clonotype turned up a few times. This chain joins TRBV9 and TRBJ2-1; TRBD2 matches 8 bases. The CDR3 sequence is 17 residues long. Germline CDR1 is SGDLS and CDR2 is YYNGEE. With V trimmed by 0 bases and J by 3 bases, 8 bases remained unmatched. CDR3 loop: CASSVEWGSGGYNEQFF. The DNA for the CDR3 is TGTGCCAGCAGCGTAGAGTGGGGAAGCGGGGGCTACAATGAGCAGTTCTTC.

CDR3: CSATGPSNTGELFF. The CDR3 nucleotides are TGCAGTGCCACAGGGCCATCGAACACCGGGGAGCTGTTTTTT. The chain links TRBV20-1 to TRBJ2-2, with TRBD1 as a possible D gene (6 bases). CDR1 is DFQATT and CDR2 is SNEGSKA in the germline V gene (reference sequence). This CDR3 is built from 14 residues. Trimming left V 6 bases short and J 0 bases short, with 11 bases between.

This clonotype turned up a few times. The chain links TRBV28 to TRBJ2-7; D possibly uses TRBD1 or TRBD2 (7 bases each). V was shortened by 7 bases and J by 1 base, with 17 bases between the two germline ends. The germline V gene encodes CDR1 MDHEN and CDR2 SYDVKM. The CDR3 consists of 15 residues. The CDR3 bases are TGTGCCAGCACCTCCCCCAGGGGGGGGTCCTACGAGCAGTACTTC. This codes for CASTSPRGGSYEQYF. The whole variable domain, filled in from reference TRBV28 and TRBJ2-7, reads DVKVTQSSRYLVKRTGEKVFLECVQDMDHENMFWYRQDPGLGLRLIYFSYDVKMKEKGDIPEGYSVSREKKERFSLILESASTNQTSMYLCASTSPRGGSYEQYFGPGTRLTVT.

The V call is TRBV20-1, the J call TRBJ2-5; D is perhaps TRBD1 (6 bases). CDR1 is DFQATT and CDR2 is SNEGSKA in the germline V gene (reference sequence). Trimming cost V 2 bases and J 2 bases, with 9 bases left between them. CDR3 size: 13 residues. In DNA, the CDR3 is TGCAGTGCTAGACAGGGGTTGCAAGAGACCCAGTACTTC. Residues: CSARQGLQETQYF.

This clonotype occurred a few times. The chain carries TRBV5-4 and TRBJ2-7, with D possibly TRBD2 on 6 matching bases. The V gene lost 10 bases and the J gene lost 4 bases, with 9 bases spanning the gap. Germline V gene data show CDR1 as SGHNT and CDR2 as YYREEE (reference sequence). This CDR3 has 10 amino acids. The CDR3 here is CAVGTYEQYF. The CDR3 DNA follows: TGTGCCGTCGGGACTTACGAGCAGTACTTC.